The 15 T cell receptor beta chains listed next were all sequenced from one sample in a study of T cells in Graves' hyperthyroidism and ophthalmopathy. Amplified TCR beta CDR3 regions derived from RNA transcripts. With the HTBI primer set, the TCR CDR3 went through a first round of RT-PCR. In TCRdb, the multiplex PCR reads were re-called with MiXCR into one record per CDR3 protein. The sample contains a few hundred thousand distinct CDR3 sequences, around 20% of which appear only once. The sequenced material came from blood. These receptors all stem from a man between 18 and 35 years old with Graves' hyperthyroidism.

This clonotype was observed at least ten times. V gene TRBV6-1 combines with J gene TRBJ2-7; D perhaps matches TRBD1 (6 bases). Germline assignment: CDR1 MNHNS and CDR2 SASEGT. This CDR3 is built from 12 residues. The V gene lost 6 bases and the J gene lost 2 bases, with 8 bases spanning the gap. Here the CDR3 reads CASSGTTYEQYF. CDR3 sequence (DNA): TGTGCCAGCAGCGGGACAACCTACGAGCAGTACTTC.

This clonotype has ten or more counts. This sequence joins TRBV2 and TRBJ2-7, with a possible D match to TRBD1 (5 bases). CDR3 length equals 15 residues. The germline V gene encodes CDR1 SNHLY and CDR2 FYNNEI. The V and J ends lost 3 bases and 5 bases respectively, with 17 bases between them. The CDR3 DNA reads TGTGCCAGCAGTGACCGGTACGACCCCAGGGACGAGCAGTACTTC. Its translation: CASSDRYDPRDEQYF.

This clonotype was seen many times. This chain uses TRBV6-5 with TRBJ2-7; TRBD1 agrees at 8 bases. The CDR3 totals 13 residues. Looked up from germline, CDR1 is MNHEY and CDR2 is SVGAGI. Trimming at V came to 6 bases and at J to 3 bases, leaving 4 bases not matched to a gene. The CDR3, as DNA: TGTGCCAGCAGGGCGGGGACAGGCTACGAGCAGTACTTC. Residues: CASRAGTGYEQYF.

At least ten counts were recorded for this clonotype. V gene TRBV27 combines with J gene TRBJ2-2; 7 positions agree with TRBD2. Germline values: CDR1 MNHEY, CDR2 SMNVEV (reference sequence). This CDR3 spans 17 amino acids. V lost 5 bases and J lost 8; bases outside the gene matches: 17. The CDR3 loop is CASSPWGGQGYSGELFF. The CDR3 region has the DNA TGTGCCAGCAGTCCCTGGGGAGGGCAAGGTTATAGTGGGGAGCTGTTTTTT.

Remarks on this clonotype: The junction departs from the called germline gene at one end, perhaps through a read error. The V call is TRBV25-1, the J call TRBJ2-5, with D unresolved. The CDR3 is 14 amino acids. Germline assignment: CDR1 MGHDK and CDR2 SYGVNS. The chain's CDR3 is CASSEFQDQETRYF. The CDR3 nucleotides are TGTGCCAGCAGTGAGTTCCAAGACCAAGAGACCCGGTACTTC.

CDR3 residues: CASSHTSGGVPQETQYF. The DNA of the CDR3 is TGTGCCAGCAGTCATACTAGCGGGGGAGTCCCACAAGAGACCCAGTACTTC. The gene calls are TRBV6-1 and TRBJ2-5, with TRBD2 matching over 11 bases. V was pared by 5 bases and J by 2 bases, with 10 bases of the junction left unmatched. The length of the CDR3 is 17 residues. Germline V gene data show CDR1 as MNHNS and CDR2 as SASEGT.

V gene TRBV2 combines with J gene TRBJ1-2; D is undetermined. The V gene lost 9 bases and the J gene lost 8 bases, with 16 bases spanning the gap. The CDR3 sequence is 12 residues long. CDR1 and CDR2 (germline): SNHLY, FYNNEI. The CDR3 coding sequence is TGTGCCAGTCTGGAATTTGGGATGGGCTACACCTTC. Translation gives CASLEFGMGYTF.

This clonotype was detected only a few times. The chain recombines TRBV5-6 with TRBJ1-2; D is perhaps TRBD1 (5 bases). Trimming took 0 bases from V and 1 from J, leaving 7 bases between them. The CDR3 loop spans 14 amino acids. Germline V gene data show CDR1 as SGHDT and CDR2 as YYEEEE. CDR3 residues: CASSLAGFNYGYTF. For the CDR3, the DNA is TGTGCCAGCAGCTTGGCAGGGTTTAACTATGGCTACACCTTC.

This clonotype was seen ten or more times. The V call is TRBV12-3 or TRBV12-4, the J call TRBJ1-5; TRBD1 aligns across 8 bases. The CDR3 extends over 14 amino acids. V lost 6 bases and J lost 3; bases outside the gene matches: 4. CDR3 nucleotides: TGTGCCAGCAGCGGGACAGGTTCCAATCAGCCCCAGCATTTT. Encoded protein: CASSGTGSNQPQHF.

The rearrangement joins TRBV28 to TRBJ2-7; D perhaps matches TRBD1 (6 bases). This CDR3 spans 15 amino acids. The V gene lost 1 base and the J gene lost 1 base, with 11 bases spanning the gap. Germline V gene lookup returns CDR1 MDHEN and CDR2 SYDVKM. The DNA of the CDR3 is TGTGCCAGCAGTTTATTCCAGGGGTTTTCCTACGAGCAGTACTTC. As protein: CASSLFQGFSYEQYF. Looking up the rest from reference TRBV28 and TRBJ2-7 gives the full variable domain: DVKVTQSSRYLVKRTGEKVFLECVQDMDHENMFWYRQDPGLGLRLIYFSYDVKMKEKGDIPEGYSVSREKKERFSLILESASTNQTSMYLCASSLFQGFSYEQYFGPGTRLTVT.

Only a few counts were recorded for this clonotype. The CDR3 spells CASSYRPGELFF. CDR3 in DNA: TGTGCCAGCAGTTACCGTCCCGGGGAGCTGTTTTTT. The chain uses TRBV6-5 and TRBJ2-2; D remains ambiguous. From germline, CDR1 is MNHEY and CDR2 SVGAGI. The CDR3 is 12 amino acids. V was trimmed by 2 bases and J by 6 bases, leaving 4 bases between them.

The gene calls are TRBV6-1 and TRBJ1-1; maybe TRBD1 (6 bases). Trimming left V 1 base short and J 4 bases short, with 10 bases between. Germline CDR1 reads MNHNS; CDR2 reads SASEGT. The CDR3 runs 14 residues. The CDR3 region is CASSEDQGRTEAFF. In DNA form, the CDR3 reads TGTGCCAGCAGTGAAGATCAGGGGCGCACTGAAGCTTTCTTT.

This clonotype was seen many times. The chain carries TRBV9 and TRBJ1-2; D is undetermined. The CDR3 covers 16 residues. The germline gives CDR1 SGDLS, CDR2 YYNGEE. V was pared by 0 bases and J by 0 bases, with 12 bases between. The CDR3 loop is CASSVGGEPANYGYTF. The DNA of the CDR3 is TGTGCCAGCAGCGTAGGTGGGGAACCAGCTAACTATGGCTACACCTTC.

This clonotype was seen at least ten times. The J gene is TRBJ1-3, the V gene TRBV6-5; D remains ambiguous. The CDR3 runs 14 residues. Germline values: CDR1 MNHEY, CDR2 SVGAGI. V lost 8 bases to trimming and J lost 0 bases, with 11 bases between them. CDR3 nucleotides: TGTGCCAGCTTAGAACACCTCTCTGGAAACACCATATATTTT. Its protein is CASLEHLSGNTIYF.

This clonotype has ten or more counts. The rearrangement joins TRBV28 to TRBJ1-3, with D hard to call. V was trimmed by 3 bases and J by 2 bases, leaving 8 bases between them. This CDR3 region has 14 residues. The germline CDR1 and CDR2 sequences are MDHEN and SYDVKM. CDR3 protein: CASSFKVAGNTIYF. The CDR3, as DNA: TGTGCCAGCAGTTTTAAGGTAGCTGGAAACACCATATATTTT.